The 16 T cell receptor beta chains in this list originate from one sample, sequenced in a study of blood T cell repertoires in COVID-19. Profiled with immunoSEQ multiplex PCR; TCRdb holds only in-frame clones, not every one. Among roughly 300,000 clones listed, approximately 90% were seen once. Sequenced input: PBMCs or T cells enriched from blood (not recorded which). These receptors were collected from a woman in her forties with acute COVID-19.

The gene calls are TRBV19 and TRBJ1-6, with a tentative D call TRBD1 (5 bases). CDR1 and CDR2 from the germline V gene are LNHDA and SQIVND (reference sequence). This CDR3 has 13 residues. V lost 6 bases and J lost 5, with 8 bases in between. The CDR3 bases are TGTGCCAGTAGACAGGTTGATAATTCACCCCTCCACTTT. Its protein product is CASRQVDNSPLHF.

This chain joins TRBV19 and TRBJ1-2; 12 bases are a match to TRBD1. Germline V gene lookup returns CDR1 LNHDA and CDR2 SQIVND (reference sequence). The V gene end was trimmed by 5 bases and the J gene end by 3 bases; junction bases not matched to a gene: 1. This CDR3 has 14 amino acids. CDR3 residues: CASSGTGGHYGYTF. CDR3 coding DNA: TGTGCCAGTAGTGGGACAGGGGGCCACTATGGCTACACCTTC.

This CDR3 reads CASYGRGRDYGYTF. As DNA, the CDR3 is TGTGCCAGTTATGGCAGGGGTCGGGACTATGGCTACACCTTC. V gene TRBV19 combines with J gene TRBJ1-2; weak D call: TRBD1 (6 bases). Germline V CDR1 and CDR2: LNHDA, SQIVND (reference sequence). The germline V and J ends were trimmed by 8 bases and 3 bases, with 16 bases remaining between them. There are 14 residues in the CDR3. The whole variable domain, filled in from reference TRBV19 and TRBJ1-2, reads DGGITQSPKYLFRKEGQNVTLSCEQNLNHDAMYWYRQDPGQGLRLIYYSQIVNDFQKGDIAEGYSVSREKKESFPLTVTSAQKNPTAFYLCASYGRGRDYGYTFGSGTRLTVV.

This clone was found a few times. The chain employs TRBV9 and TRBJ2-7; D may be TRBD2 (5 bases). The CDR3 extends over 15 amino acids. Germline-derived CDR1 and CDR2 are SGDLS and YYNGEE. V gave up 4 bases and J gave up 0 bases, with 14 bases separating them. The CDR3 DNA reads TGTGCCAGCAGCTCCAGCGGAGCCGACTCCTACGAGCAGTACTTC. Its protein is CASSSSGADSYEQYF.

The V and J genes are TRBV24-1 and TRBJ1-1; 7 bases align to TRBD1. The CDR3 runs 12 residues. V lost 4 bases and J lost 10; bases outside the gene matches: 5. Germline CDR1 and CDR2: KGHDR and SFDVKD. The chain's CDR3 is CATSDPNRGAFF. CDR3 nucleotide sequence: TGTGCCACCAGTGACCCTAACAGGGGAGCTTTCTTT.

In DNA, the CDR3 is TGTGCCAGCAGTTTAGTCGGGAACAGGCCCCAGCATTTT. It encodes CASSLVGNRPQHF. The rearrangement uses TRBV28 and TRBJ1-5; D is undetermined. The CDR3 extends over 13 amino acids. V was clipped by 2 bases and J by 9 bases, with 11 bases between them. Per germline, CDR1 MDHEN and CDR2 SYDVKM.

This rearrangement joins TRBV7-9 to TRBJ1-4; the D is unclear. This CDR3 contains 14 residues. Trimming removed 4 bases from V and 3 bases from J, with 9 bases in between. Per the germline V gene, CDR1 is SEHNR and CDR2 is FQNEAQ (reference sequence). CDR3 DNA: TGTGCCAGCAGCTCCCGGGAGCCTAATGAAAAACTGTTTTTT. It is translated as CASSSREPNEKLFF.

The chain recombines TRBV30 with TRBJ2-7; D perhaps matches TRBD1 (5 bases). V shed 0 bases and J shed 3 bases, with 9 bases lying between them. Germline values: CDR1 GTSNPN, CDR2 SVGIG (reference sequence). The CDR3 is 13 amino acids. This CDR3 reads CAWSVGQGYEQYF. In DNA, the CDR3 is TGTGCCTGGAGTGTAGGGCAGGGCTACGAGCAGTACTTC.

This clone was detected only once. The CDR3 reads CASGARGFQPQHF. The CDR3 DNA reads as TGTGCCAGTGGAGCACGGGGATTTCAGCCCCAGCATTTT. The chain uses TRBV19 and TRBJ1-5; D is unclear. The germline gives CDR1 LNHDA, CDR2 SQIVND (reference sequence). The ends were cut back, 8 bases at V and 6 bases at J, with 14 bases in the middle. CDR3 length: 13 amino acids.

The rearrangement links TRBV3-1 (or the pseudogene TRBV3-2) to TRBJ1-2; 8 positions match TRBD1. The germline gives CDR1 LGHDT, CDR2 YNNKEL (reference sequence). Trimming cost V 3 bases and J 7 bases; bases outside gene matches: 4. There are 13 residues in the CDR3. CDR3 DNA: TGTGCCAGCAGCCACCAGGGGGCGGGTGGCTACACCTTC. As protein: CASSHQGAGGYTF.

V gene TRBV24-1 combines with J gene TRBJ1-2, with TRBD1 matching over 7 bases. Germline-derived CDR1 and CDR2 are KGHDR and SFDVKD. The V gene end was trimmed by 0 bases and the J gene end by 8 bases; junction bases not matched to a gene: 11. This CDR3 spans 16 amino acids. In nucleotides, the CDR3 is TGTGCCACCAGTGATTTGACGGCAGGGGGAATCCGGGGCTACACCTTC. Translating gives CATSDLTAGGIRGYTF.

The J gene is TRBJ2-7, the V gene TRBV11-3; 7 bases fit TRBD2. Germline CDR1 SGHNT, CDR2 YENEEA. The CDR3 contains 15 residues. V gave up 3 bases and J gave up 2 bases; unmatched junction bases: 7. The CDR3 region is CASSFGGTFTYEQYF. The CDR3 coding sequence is TGTGCCAGCAGCTTCGGGGGGACTTTTACCTACGAGCAGTACTTC. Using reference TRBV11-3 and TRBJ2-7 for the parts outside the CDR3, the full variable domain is EAGVVQSPRYKIIEKKQPVAFWCNPISGHNTLYWYLQNLGQGPELLIRYENEEAVDDSQLPKDRFSAERLKGVDSTLKIQPAELGDSAVYLCASSFGGTFTYEQYFGPGTRLTVT.

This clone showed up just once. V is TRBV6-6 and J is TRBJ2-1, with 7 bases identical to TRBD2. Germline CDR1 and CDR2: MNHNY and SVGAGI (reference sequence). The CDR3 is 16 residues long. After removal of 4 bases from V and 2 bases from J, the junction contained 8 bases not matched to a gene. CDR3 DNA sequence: TGTGCCAGCAGTTGGACCCGGGACTATACCTACAATGAGCAGTTCTTC. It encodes CASSWTRDYTYNEQFF.

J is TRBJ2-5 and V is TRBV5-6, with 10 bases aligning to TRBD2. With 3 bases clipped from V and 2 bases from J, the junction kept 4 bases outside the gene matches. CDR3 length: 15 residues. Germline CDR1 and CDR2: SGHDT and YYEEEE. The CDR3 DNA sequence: TGTGCCAGCAGCTCGACTAGCGGGCCGCAAGAGACCCAGTACTTC. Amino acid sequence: CASSSTSGPQETQYF.

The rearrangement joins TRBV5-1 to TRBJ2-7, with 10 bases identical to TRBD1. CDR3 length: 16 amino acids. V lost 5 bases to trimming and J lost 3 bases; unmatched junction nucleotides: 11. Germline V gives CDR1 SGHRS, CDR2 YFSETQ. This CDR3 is CASRPEGTGANYEQYF. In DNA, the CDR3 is TGCGCCAGCAGACCCGAAGGGACAGGGGCCAACTACGAGCAGTACTTC. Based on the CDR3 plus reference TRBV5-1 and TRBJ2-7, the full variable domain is KAGVTQTPRYLIKTRGQQVTLSCSPISGHRSVSWYQQTPGQGLQFLFEYFSETQRNKGNFPGRFSGRQFSNSRSEMNVSTLELGDSALYLCASRPEGTGANYEQYFGPGTRLTVT.

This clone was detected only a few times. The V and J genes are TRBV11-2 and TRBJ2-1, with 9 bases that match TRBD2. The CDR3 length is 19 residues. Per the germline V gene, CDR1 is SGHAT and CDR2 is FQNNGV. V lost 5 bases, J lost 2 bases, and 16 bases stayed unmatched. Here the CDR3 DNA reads TGTGCCAGCAGCCTAGGTGGATGGCGGCGGGAGGGCCCCTACAATGAGCAGTTCTTC. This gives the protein CASSLGGWRREGPYNEQFF.